This T cell receptor (beta chain) was documented in a study of blood T cell repertoires in COVID-19. Sequenced by immunoSEQ multiplex PCR; TCRdb stores in-frame clones only, minus some. The data show some 120,000 clones, 70% to 85% seen once. The germline V and J ends were trimmed by 3 bases and 3 bases, with 12 bases remaining between them. The germline V gene encodes CDR1 MNHEY and CDR2 SMNVEV (reference sequence). CDR3 length: 15 residues. The sequence came from a man between 65 and 79 years old with active or convalescent COVID-19. The sequenced sample was peripheral blood. V is TRBV27 and J is TRBJ1-5, with D uncertain. This CDR3 reads CASSLRSTFNQPQHF. CDR3 DNA sequence: TGTGCCAGCAGTTTGAGGTCCACTTTCAATCAGCCCCAGCATTTT.